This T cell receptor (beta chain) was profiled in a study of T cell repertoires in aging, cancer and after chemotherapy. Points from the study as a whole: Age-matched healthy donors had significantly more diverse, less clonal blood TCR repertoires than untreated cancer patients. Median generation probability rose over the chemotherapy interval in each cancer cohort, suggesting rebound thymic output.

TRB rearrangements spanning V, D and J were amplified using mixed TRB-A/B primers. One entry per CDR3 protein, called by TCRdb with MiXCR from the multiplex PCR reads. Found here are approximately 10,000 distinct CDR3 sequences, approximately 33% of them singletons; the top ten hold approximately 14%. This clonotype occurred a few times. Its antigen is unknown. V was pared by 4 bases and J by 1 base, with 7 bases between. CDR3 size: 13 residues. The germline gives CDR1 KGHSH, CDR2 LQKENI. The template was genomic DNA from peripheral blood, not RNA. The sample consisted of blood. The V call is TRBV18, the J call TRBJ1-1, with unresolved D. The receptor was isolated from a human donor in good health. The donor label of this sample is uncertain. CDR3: CASSLLENTEAFF. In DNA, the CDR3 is TGTGCCAGCTCACTGTTAGAGAACACTGAAGCTTTCTTT.